This T cell receptor (beta chain) derives from a study of early T cells in non-severe SARS-CoV-2 infection. Study information: The chains were unpaired, and the sequenced material was bulk RNA from unsorted whole blood. Study outcomes and limitations: Matches to VDJdb favored anti-spike CD8 responses and missed private and CD4 specificities.

Germline V gene data show CDR1 as MNHNS and CDR2 as SASEGT. Trimming shortened V by 2 bases and J by 2 bases, and 13 bases separated the two germline ends. The CDR3 runs to 15 residues. Of note for this clonotype: Its antigen is as yet unknown.

Molecules of cDNA were individually given unique molecular identifiers that were attached to them. TCRdb fed the 5' RACE reads into MiXCR, producing one record per CDR3 protein. This table has some 48,000 distinct CDR3 sequences, roughly 9.8% appearing once. V is TRBV6-1 and J is TRBJ2-7, with D possibly being TRBD1 (5 bases). The sample consisted of whole blood. The source of this sequence is an adult who was a healthcare worker with PCR-confirmed SARS-CoV-2 infection or an uninfected control (not recorded which). CDR3 nucleotide sequence: TGTGCCAGCAGTGAAACAGGTTACCGAACCTACGAGCAGTACTTC. Protein product: CASSETGYRTYEQYF.